This entry is about one T cell receptor (beta chain). This sample stems from a study of blood T cell repertoires in COVID-19. Using immunoSEQ multiplex PCR, the repertoire was profiled, and TCRdb retains in-frame clones only, with some absent. Of approximately 210,000 clones in the sample, about nine tenths were seen once. Germline values: CDR1 SQVTM, CDR2 ANQGSEA. The CDR3 extends over 9 amino acids. Trimming left V 4 bases short and J 6 bases short, with 3 bases between. The genes are TRBV29-1 and TRBJ1-2; no reliable D call. This TCR was sampled from a woman in her seventies with acute or convalescent COVID-19. Source material: peripheral blood. The DNA of the CDR3 is TGCAGCGTTGGAGATGGCTACACCTTC. Translating it yields CSVGDGYTF.